This T cell receptor (beta chain) was recorded in a study of HIV-infected patients and healthy controls. TCRdb re-derived calls from the 5' RACE reads in MiXCR, one entry per CDR3 protein. Of some 70,000 distinct CDR3 sequences in the sample, 19% were seen once. This CDR3 is built from 15 residues. Germline CDR1 SGHTA, CDR2 FQGNSA. Deletions cut 4 bases from V and 0 bases from J, with 13 bases between. This rearrangement joins TRBV7-2 to TRBJ2-7; D is tentatively TRBD1 or TRBD2 (5 bases each). This TCR was recovered from a human donor in good health. Source material: CD4+ T cells from blood. As DNA, the CDR3 is TGTGCCAGCAGCTCGGCCGGGACGGTCTCCTACGAGCAGTACTTC. It yields the protein CASSSAGTVSYEQYF.